Listed below are T cell receptor beta chains from one sample, sequenced in a study of beta chain features in type 1 diabetes. Produced via immunoSEQ multiplex PCR; TCRdb's table is partial and in-frame only. The sample has under 300,000 clones; about 11% are singletons. Sequencing was done on a sample of naive CD4+ T cells from blood. The receptors originated from a man aged 30-40 years with type 1 diabetes. The CDR3 runs from the conserved cysteine through the conserved F or W. D genes are given only for firm matches. Not all rows give a size; the values are once, few, many and, for expanded clones, a class.

few,TRBJ1-2,TRBV6-5,TRBD1,TGTGCCAGCACCCGACAGGGCGGTGGCTACACCTTC,CASTRQGGGYTF
NA,TRBJ1-1,TRBV5-4,NA,TGTGCCAGCAGCTCTGGGGGGGCTTGGGGGGACACTGAAGCTTTCTTT,CASSSGGAWGDTEAFF
few,TRBJ2-1,TRBV5-1,TRBD1,TGCGCCAGCAGCCCCCAGGGGGAAAATGAGCAGTTCTTC,CASSPQGENEQFF
NA,TRBJ1-2,TRBV28,NA,TGTGCCAGCAGTCTGGTGGGGGGGAATGGCTACACCTTC,CASSLVGGNGYTF
few,TRBJ2-7,TRBV5-1,NA,TGCGCCAGCACCCCGGACAGTGACGAGCAGTACTTC,CASTPDSDEQYF
NA,TRBJ2-3,TRBV18,NA,TGTGCCAGCTCACCGGAACAGGGCACAGATACGCAGTATTTT,CASSPEQGTDTQYF
few,TRBJ1-4,TRBV14,NA,TGTGCCAGCAGCCAAGATGGACTTAATGAAAAACTGTTTTTT,CASSQDGLNEKLFF
NA,TRBJ1-1,TRBV30,NA,TGTGCTTGTCATAATGGAGTCGGCACTGAAGCTTTCTTT,CACHNGVGTEAFF
NA,TRBJ2-1,TRBV7-8,NA,TGTGCCAGCAGAAACGACCCAGGGGCCTCCTACAATGAGCAGTTCTTC,CASRNDPGASYNEQFF
NA,TRBJ1-6,TRBV5-1,NA,TGCGCCAGCAGCACCTCACAGAGCTCCTATAATTCACCCCTCCACTTT,CASSTSQSSYNSPLHF
NA,TRBJ2-5,TRBV21-1,NA,TGTGCCAGCAGCAAAGACAGGGGGGAGGACCAAGAGACCCAGTACTTC,CASSKDRGEDQETQYF
NA,TRBJ2-3,TRBV30,TRBD2,TGTGCCTCCGAAAAGTTTAGCGGGCCCACAGATACGCAGTATTTT,CASEKFSGPTDTQYF
NA,TRBJ2-6,TRBV2,NA,TGTGCCAGCAGGGACAGTTCGTCTGGGGCCAACGTCCTGACTTTC,CASRDSSSGANVLTF
few,TRBJ2-2,TRBV5-1,NA,TGCGCCAGCACACAGGGTAGCAACACCGGGGAGCTGTTTTTT,CASTQGSNTGELFF
NA,TRBJ1-6,TRBV19,NA,TGTGCCAGTAGTATGGAGGGTCGGAGTTCACCCCTCCACTTT,CASSMEGRSSPLHF
few,TRBJ1-1,TRBV5-1,TRBD1,TGCGCCAGCAGCTGGAGCGGACAGGGTGGCACTGAAGCTTTCTTT,CASSWSGQGGTEAFF
NA,TRBJ2-7,TRBV6-4,TRBD1,TGTGCCAGCAGTGACTCTGTGACAGGGGTTCGCGAGCAGTACTTC,CASSDSVTGVREQYF